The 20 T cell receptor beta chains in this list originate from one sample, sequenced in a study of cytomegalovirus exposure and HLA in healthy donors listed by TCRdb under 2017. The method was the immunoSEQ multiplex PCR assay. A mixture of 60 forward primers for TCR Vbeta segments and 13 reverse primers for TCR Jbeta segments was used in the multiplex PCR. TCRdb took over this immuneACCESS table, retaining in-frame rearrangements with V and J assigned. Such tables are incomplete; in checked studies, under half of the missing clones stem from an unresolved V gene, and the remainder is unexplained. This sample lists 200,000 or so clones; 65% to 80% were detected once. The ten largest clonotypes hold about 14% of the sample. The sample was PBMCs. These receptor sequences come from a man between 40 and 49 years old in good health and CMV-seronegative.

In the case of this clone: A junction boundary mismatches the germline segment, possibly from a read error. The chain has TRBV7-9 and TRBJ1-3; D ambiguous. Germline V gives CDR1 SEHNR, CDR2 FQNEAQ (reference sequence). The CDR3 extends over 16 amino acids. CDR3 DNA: TGTTCCAGCAGTAAAGAGGGCCTTCTCTCTGGAAACACCATATATTTT. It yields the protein CSSSKEGLLSGNTIYF.

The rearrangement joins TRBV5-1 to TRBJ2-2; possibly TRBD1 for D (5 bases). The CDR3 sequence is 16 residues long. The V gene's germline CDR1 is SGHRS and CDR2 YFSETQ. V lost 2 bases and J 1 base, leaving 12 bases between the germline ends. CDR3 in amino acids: CASSFGREKNTGELFF. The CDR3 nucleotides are TGCGCCAGCAGCTTCGGCAGGGAAAAGAACACCGGGGAGCTGTTTTTT.

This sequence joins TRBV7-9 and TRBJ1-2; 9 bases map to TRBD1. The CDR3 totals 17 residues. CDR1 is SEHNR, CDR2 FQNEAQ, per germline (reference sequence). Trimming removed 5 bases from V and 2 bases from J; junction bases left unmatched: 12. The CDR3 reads CASSHNAGQGKNYGYTF. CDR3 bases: TGTGCCAGCAGCCACAACGCCGGACAGGGGAAAAACTATGGCTACACCTTC.

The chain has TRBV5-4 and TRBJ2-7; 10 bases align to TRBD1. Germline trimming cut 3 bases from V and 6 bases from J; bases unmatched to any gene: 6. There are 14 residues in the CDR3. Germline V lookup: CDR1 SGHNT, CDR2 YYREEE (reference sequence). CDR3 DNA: TGTGCCAGCAGCTCTCTGGGACAGGGGTTCGAGCAGTACTTC. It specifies CASSSLGQGFEQYF. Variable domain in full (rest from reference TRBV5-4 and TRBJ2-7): ETGVTQSPTHLIKTRGQQVTLRCSSQSGHNTVSWYQQALGQGPQFIFQYYREEENGRGNFPPRFSGLQFPNYSSELNVNALELDDSALYLCASSSLGQGFEQYFGPGTRLTVT.

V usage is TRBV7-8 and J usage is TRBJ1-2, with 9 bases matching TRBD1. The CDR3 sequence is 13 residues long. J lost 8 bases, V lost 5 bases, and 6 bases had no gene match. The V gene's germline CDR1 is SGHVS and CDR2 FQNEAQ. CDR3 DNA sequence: TGTGCCAGCAGCCCGGGACAGGGAGGCGGCTACACCTTC. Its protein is CASSPGQGGGYTF.

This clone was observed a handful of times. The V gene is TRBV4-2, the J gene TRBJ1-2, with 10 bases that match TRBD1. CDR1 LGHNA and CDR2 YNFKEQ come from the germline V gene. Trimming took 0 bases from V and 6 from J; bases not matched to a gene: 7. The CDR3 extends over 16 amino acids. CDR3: CASSQDPGQGRNGYTF. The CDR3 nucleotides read TGTGCCAGCAGCCAAGATCCGGGACAGGGGAGAAATGGCTACACCTTC.

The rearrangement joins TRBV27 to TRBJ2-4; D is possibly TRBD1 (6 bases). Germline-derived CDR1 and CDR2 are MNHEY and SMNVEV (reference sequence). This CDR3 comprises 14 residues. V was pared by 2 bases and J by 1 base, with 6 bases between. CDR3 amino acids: CASSLTGAKNIQYF. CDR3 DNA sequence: TGTGCCAGCAGTTTAACAGGGGCCAAAAACATTCAGTACTTC.

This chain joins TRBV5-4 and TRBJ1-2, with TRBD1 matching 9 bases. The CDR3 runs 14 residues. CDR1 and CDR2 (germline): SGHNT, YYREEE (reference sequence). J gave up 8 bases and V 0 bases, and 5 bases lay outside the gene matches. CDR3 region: CASSLAAGTGGYTF. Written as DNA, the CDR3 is TGTGCCAGCAGCTTGGCAGCCGGGACAGGGGGCTACACCTTC.

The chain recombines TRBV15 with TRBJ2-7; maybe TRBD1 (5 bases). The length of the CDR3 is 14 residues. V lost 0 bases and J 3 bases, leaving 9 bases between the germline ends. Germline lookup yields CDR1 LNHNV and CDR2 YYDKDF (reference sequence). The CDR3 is CATSRDRGGYEQYF. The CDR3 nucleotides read TGTGCCACCAGCAGAGATAGGGGCGGCTACGAGCAGTACTTC.

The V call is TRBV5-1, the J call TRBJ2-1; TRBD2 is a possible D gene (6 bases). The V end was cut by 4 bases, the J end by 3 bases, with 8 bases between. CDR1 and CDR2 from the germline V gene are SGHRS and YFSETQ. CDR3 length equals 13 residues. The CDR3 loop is CASSAGFYNEQFF. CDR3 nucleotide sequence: TGCGCCAGCAGCGCGGGATTCTACAATGAGCAGTTCTTC.

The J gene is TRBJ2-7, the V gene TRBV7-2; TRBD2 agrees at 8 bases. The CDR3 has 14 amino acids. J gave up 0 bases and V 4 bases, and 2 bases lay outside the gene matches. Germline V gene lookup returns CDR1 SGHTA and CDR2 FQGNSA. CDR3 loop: CASSWGTSSYEQYF. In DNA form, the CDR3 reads TGTGCCAGCAGCTGGGGGACTAGCTCCTACGAGCAGTACTTC.

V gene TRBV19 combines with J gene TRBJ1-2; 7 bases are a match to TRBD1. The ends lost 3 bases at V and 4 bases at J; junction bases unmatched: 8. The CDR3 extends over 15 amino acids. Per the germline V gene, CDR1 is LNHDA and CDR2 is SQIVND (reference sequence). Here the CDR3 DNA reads TGTGCCAGTAGTATCGCAGGGGGAGCTGCCTATGGCTACACCTTC. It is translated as CASSIAGGAAYGYTF.

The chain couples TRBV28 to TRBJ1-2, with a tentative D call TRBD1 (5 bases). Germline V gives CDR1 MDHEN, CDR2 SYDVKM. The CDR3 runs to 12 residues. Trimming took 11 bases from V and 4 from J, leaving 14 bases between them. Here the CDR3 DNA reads TGTGCCGTTCGCAGGGTAGGCTATGGCTACACCTTC. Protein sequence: CAVRRVGYGYTF.

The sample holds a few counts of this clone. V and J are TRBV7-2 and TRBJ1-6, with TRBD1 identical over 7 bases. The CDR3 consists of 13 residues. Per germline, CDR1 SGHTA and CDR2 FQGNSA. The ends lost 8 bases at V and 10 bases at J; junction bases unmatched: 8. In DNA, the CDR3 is TGTGCCAGCTCGACAGGGCGGGAATCACCCCTCCACTTT. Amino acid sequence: CASSTGRESPLHF.

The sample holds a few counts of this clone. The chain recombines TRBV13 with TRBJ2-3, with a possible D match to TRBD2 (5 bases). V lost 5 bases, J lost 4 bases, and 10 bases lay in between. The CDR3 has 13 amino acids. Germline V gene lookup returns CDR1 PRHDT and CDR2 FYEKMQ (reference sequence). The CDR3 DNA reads TGTGCCAGCAGCCCCTCGAGGGCAGATACGCAGTATTTT. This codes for CASSPSRADTQYF. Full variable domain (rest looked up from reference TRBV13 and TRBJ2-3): AAGVIQSPRHLIKEKRETATLKCYPIPRHDTVYWYQQGPGQDPQFLISFYEKMQSDKGSIPDRFSAQQFSDYHSELNMSSLELGDSALYFCASSPSRADTQYFGPGTRLTVL.

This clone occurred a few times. For the CDR3, the DNA is TGTGCCAGCAGCTTAGGCCCCCCGAGCGGGTCGTACCCCTACGAGCAGTACTTC. This gives the protein CASSLGPPSGSYPYEQYF. The chain couples TRBV7-8 to TRBJ2-7, with D tentatively TRBD2 (6 bases). Germline loops: CDR1 SGHVS, CDR2 FQNEAQ. Trimming cost V 1 base and J 2 bases, with 21 bases left between them. CDR3 size: 18 residues.

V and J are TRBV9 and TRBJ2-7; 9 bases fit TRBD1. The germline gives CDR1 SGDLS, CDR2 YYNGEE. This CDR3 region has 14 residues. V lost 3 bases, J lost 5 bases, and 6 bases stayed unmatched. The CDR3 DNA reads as TGTGCCAGCAGCGCGGACAGGGGAAGGAACGAGCAGTACTTC. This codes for CASSADRGRNEQYF. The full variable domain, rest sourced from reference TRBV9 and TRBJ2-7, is DSGVTQTPKHLITATGQRVTLRCSPRSGDLSVYWYQQSLDQGLQFLIQYYNGEERAKGNILERFSAQQFPDLHSELNLSSLELGDSALYFCASSADRGRNEQYFGPGTRLTVT.

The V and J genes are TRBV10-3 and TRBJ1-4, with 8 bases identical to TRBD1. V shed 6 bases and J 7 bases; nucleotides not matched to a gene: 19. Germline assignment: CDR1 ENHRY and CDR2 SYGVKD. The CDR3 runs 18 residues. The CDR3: CAISSQGALIKGGEKLFF. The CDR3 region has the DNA TGTGCCATCAGCAGCCAGGGGGCCTTGATCAAGGGTGGTGAAAAACTGTTTTTT.

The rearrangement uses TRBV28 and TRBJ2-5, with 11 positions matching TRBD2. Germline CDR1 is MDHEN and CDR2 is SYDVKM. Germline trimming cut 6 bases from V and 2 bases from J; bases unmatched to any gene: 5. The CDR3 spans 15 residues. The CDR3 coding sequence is TGTGCCAGCAGGACGGGACTAGCGGTTCAAGAGACCCAGTACTTC. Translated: CASRTGLAVQETQYF. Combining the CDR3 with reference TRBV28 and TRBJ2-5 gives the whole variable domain DVKVTQSSRYLVKRTGEKVFLECVQDMDHENMFWYRQDPGLGLRLIYFSYDVKMKEKGDIPEGYSVSREKKERFSLILESASTNQTSMYLCASRTGLAVQETQYFGPGTRLLVL.

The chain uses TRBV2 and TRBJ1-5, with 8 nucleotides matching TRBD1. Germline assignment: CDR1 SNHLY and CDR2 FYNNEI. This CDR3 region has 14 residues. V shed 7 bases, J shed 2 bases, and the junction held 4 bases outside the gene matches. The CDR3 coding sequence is TGTGCCAGCATCCAGGACAGGGGCAATCAGCCCCAGCATTTT. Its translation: CASIQDRGNQPQHF.